This T cell receptor (beta chain) was retrieved from a study of blood T cells in healthy people across ages. Whole-study findings and limits: Naive and antigen-experienced cells were not separated, limiting conclusive comparison. There was no known CMV status for donors, so expanded clonotype changes were possibly confounded.

A second PCR of roughly 7 to 11 cycles used a sample-barcoded 5' primer and a J-beta primer mix. Each of the cDNA molecules was tagged by a template-switch adaptor with 12 random nucleotides. TCRdb called the 5' RACE reads again in MiXCR, with one record for every CDR3 protein. The repertoire holds 600,000 or so distinct CDR3 sequences, roughly 31% seen once, with approximately 14% in the top ten. At least ten counts were recorded for this clonotype. Its antigen remains unidentified. The V gene's germline CDR1 is MNHEY and CDR2 SMNVEV (reference sequence). Trimming took 0 bases from V and 1 from J, leaving 8 bases between them. The length of the CDR3 is 15 residues.

The TCR originated in a woman of 80 years or more in good health. Source material: blood. J is TRBJ2-3 and V is TRBV27; D not certain. CDR3 coding DNA: TGTGCCAGCAGTTTATCAGGGATGGGCACAGATACGCAGTATTTT. Amino acid sequence: CASSLSGMGTDTQYF.